This entry concerns a single T cell receptor beta chain. This clonotype has a handful of counts. Its antigen specificity is not known. Base qualities were left out, and no much larger clone turns up one base away. Including the terminal cysteine and phenylalanine, the CDR3 comprises 11 residues. The entry retains the CDR3 DNA only, 33 bases that are in frame from base 1. The germline ends are 8 bases apart after V is trimmed by 5 bases and J by 9 bases. The sample is drawn from a study of T-cell memory formation after mild COVID-19 (dated by TCRdb to the early 2020s). Context from the whole study: TCR sequence clusters from the two donors were largely donor specific. Longitudinal TCRalpha and TCRbeta repertoire sequencing tracked T-cell clones expanding and contracting after mild COVID-19 in a couple of donors. The cohort comprised two young, previously healthy adult volunteers, one female and one male. Overall study results and their limits: The second-wave clones that peaked on day 37 were not confirmed to be SARS-CoV-2 specific. Clones contracting from day 15 to 85 had balanced CD4/CD8 phenotypes, while a second wave expanding from day 15 to 37 was biased towards CD4+. Some responding clones were found in pre-infection memory, which suggests that pre-existing cross-reactive memory T cells took part in the SARS-CoV-2 response. Only two mild cases were covered by the study, and larger cohorts that include severe cases with pre-infection samples were considered necessary. Contracting CD4+ clones were located mainly in the CM and EM memory subsets, whereas CD8+ clones were found to be enriched in EMRA.

PBMCs were isolated by Ficoll-Paque density gradient centrifugation. The sequencer listed for this sample is Illumina NovaSeq 6000. cDNA libraries for TCRalpha and TCRbeta were prepared by 5'RACE using constant-segment primers, with sample barcodes and unique molecular identifiers added. RNA was extracted from every sample with Trizol reagent. Libraries were amplified in two PCR steps, with a second sample barcode and Illumina TruSeq adapters added in the second step. Sequencing of the libraries was done on an Illumina NovaSeq, producing 2 x 150 bp paired-end reads. As for the original processing: The reads were demultiplexed and collapsed into UMI-guided consensus sequences using migec v1.2.7. Using mixcr v2.1.11, UMI consensuses were aligned to TRA and TRB V and J templates and then assembled into clonotypes. A clonotype was counted as expanded or contracted only when both edgeR and NoisET called the clonotype significant, with the noise models trained on biological replicates. For edgeR calls, the thresholds were a false discovery rate-adjusted p below 0.01 and a log2 fold-change of 1. As an exploratory analysis of dynamics, max-normalized trajectories of the 1000 most abundant clonotypes were examined by PCA with hierarchical clustering. Each responding clone was given a CD4 or CD8 phenotype based on the CD4+ and CD8+ repertoires, which had been sequenced separately. The public sequencing data were trimmed at Q25 with fastp and processed into clonotypes with MiXCR by TCRdb, which kept only in-frame beta chains. Rows merge per CDR3 protein into single entries with the most common DNA and genes. The V and J calls shown here were made by TCRdb, not taken from the authors' results. The sample profile shows 200,000 to 250,000 distinct CDR3 sequences; around 27% of them were found once. The ten largest make up 10% to 12% of the sample.

The sequence derives from an adult woman who had mild COVID-19 (a few samples of this study predate the infection). The sample titles of this study are shuffled in the database, so cell type and time point are left out; the donor was told from shared clones. Here the chain combines TRBV12-3 or TRBV12-4 and TRBJ1-5; the D gene identity is not certain. Sequencing was carried out using PBMCs or a T cell subset sorted from them (not recorded which). The DNA sequence is TGTGCCAGCAGTGACGGTGCGCCCCAGCATTTT. Its amino acids are CASSDGAPQHF.